What follows is one TCR beta chain and its context. Original processing notes: Scientists estimated how many nucleated cells there were by amplifying reference gene primers. Some clones are missing from TCRdb's copy, which holds only in-frame ones; the method was immunoSEQ multiplex PCR. The V and J calls and the clone size are those of that table, but D and trimming were determined from the DNA. This table has about 80,000 clones, about 83% appearing once. The sample is drawn from a study of blood T cell repertoires in COVID-19. Losses at the gene ends were 0 bases for V and 0 bases for J; bases not matched to a gene: 4. Germline V gene data show CDR1 as SGHRS and CDR2 as YFSETQ. The length of the CDR3 is 18 residues.

This clonotype was sampled from a human donor in a cohort sampled during active COVID-19. The chain combines TRBV5-1 with TRBJ2-1; 12 nucleotides match TRBD2. The sample was peripheral blood. CDR3 nucleotides: TGCGCCAGCAGCTTGGCCACACTAGCGGGGGGCTCCTACAATGAGCAGTTCTTC. Translating it yields CASSLATLAGGSYNEQFF.